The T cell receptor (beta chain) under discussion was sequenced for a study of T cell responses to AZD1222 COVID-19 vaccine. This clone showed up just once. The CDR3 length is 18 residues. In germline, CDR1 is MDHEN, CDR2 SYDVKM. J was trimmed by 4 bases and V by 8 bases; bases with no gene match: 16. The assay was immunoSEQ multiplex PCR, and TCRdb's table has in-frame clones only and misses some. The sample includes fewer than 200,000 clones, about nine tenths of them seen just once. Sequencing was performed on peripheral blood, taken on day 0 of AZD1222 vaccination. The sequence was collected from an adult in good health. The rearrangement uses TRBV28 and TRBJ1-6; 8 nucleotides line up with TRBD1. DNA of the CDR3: TGTGCCAGCCATGAAAGAAAAAACAGGGGGGCGTATAATTCACCCCTCCACTTT. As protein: CASHERKNRGAYNSPLHF.